The 8 T cell receptor beta chains reported below all come from one sample, sequenced in a study of neoadjuvant anti-PD-1 for oral cavity cancer (dated by TCRdb to the early 2020s). The time point label on this specimen signifies: after neoadjuvant nivolumab, at surgical resection. Libraries were made using the immunoSEQ multiplex PCR assay. TCRdb re-hosts the immuneACCESS table, in-frame sequences only. Its copies lack some clones; in the studies checked, an unresolved V gene accounts for under half of them, and the cause for the rest is not known. The sample profile shows some 12,000 clones; 71% of them were found once. The top ten constitute less than 2.5% of the sample. Source: PBMCs, taken after nivolumab (anti-PD-1) treatment. The receptor set was obtained from a person between 35 and 79 years old with oral cavity squamous cell carcinoma.

This chain connects TRBV5-1 to TRBJ2-3; TRBD1 is a possible D gene (6 bases). Germline V gene data show CDR1 as SGHRS and CDR2 as YFSETQ. This CDR3 region has 15 residues. The V end lost 4 bases, the J end lost 1 base, and 13 bases lay between the germline ends. Here the CDR3 DNA reads TGCGCCAGCAGCCCATCCGGGACACGCACAGATACGCAGTATTTT. It encodes CASSPSGTRTDTQYF.

This chain links TRBV9 with TRBJ1-1; TRBD1 matches at 7 bases. Per the germline V gene, CDR1 is SGDLS and CDR2 is YYNGEE. The CDR3 contains 17 residues. The J segment lost 3 bases and the V segment lost 0 bases, leaving 11 bases of the junction unmatched. The CDR3: CASSVVPPGTAHTEAFF. The CDR3 DNA reads as TGTGCCAGCAGCGTAGTCCCCCCCGGGACAGCACACACTGAAGCTTTCTTT.

The table lists this clone with a few counts. The rearrangement uses TRBV21-1 and TRBJ2-1; the table's D call of TRBD2 was not tested on the DNA. TRBV21-1 is given as a pseudogene. The CDR3 extends over 16 amino acids. CDR3 coding DNA: TGTGCCAGCAGCAAATGGGGACTAGCGGCGTACAATGAGCAGTTCTTC. It specifies CASSKWGLAAYNEQFF.

The rearrangement uses TRBV27 and TRBJ2-2, with D unresolved. Trimming pared 3 bases from V and 6 bases from J, leaving 11 bases between. The CDR3 has 14 residues. The germline CDR1 and CDR2 sequences are MNHEY and SMNVEV (reference sequence). DNA of the CDR3: TGTGCCAGCAGTTTTCTCGAGGAATCCGGGGAGCTGTTTTTT. It encodes CASSFLEESGELFF.

This clone showed up just once. The rearrangement uses TRBV5-1 and TRBJ2-1; D gene uncertain. Germline V gene data show CDR1 as SGHRS and CDR2 as YFSETQ. Trimming pared 0 bases from V and 8 bases from J, leaving 12 bases between. The CDR3 spans 14 residues. Here the CDR3 DNA reads TGCGCCAGCAGCTTGGAATGGGTCCAGGATGAGCAGTTCTTC. Its translation is CASSLEWVQDEQFF.

This sequence joins TRBV30 and TRBJ2-1; D remains ambiguous. Germline-derived CDR1 and CDR2 are GTSNPN and SVGIG (reference sequence). The CDR3 totals 12 residues. Trimming cost V 5 bases and J 4 bases, with 9 bases left between them. CDR3 sequence reads: CAWGVPYNEQFF. The CDR3 DNA reads TGTGCCTGGGGAGTCCCTTACAATGAGCAGTTCTTC.

Here the CDR3 reads CASSQGADWIAYGYTF. Written as DNA, the CDR3 is TGTGCCAGCAGCCAAGGGGCCGACTGGATTGCCTATGGCTACACCTTC. The rearrangement links TRBV4-2 to TRBJ1-2; D is undetermined. The CDR3 consists of 16 residues. Trimming stripped 1 base from V and 4 bases from J, with 16 bases between. Looked up from germline, CDR1 is LGHNA and CDR2 is YNFKEQ.

This clone was seen more than once but under ten times. V is TRBV5-1 and J is TRBJ1-2; 7 bases are a match to TRBD1. V lost 4 bases and J lost 3; bases outside the gene matches: 9. The CDR3 spans 15 residues. Germline-derived CDR1 and CDR2 are SGHRS and YFSETQ. The CDR3 spells CASSPRGRGYYGYTF. In DNA, the CDR3 is TGCGCCAGCAGCCCGCGGGGCAGGGGGTACTATGGCTACACCTTC.